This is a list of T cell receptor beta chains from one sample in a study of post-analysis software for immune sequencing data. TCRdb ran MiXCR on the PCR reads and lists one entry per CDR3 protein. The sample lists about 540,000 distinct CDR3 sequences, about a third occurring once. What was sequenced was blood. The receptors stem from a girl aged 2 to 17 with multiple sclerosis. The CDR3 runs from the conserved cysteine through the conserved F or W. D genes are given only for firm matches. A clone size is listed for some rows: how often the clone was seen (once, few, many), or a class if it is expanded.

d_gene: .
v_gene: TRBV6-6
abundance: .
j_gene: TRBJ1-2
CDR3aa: CAGRRRFGGRDGYTF
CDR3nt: TGTGCCGGCAGGAGGAGATTTGGGGGAAGGGATGGCTACACCTTC

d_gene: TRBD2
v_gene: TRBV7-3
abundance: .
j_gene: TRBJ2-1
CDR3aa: CASSLGLAGGTFF
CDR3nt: TGTGCCAGCAGCCTTGGACTAGCGGGGGGTACGTTCTTC

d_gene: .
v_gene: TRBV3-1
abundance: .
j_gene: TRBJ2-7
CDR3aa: CASSQFPSYEQYF
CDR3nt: TGTGCCAGCAGCCAATTCCCCTCCTACGAGCAGTACTTC

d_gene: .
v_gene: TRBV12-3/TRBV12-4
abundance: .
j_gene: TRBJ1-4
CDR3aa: CASSLVLGGQHNEKLFF
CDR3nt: TGTGCCAGCAGTTTAGTCTTAGGGGGTCAGCATAATGAAAAACTGTTTTTT

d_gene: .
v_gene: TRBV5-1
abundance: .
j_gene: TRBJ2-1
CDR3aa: CASSLVSGLGEQFF
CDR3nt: TGCGCCAGCAGCTTGGTTTCAGGGCTAGGGGAGCAGTTCTTC

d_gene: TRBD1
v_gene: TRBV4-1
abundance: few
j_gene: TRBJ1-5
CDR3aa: CASSQRQGSNQPQHF
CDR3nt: TGCGCCAGCAGCCAAAGACAGGGCAGCAATCAGCCCCAGCATTTT

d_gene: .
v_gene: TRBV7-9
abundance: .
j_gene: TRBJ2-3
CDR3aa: CASSWGRAGTDTQYF
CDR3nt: TGTGCCAGCAGCTGGGGACGCGCTGGCACAGATACGCAGTATTTT

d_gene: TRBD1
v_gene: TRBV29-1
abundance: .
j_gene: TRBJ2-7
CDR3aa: CSVRGTGASEQYF
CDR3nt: TGCAGCGTCAGGGGGACAGGGGCCAGCGAGCAGTACTTC

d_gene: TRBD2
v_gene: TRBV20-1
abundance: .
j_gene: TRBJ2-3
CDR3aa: CSASGGAGTQYF
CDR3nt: TGCAGTGCTAGCGGGGGGGCCGGGACGCAGTATTTT

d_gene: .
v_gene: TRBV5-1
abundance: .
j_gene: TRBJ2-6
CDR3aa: CASSLAPGGANVPTF
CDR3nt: TGCGCCAGCAGCTTGGCCCCCGGTGGGGCCAACGTCCCGACTTTC

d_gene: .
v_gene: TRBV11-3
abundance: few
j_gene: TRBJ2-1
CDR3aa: CASSSGPVEAEQFF
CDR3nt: TGTGCCAGCAGCTCCGGACCCGTCGAAGCCGAGCAGTTCTTC

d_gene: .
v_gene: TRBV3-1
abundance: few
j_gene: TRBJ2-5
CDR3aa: CASARQAELAETQYF
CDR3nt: TGTGCCAGCGCTCGTCAGGCAGAGCTTGCGGAGACCCAGTACTTC

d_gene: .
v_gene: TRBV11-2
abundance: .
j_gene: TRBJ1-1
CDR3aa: CASSRTLGVFMNTEAFF
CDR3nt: TGTGCCAGCAGCCGTACCTTGGGGGTATTCATGAACACTGAAGCTTTCTTT

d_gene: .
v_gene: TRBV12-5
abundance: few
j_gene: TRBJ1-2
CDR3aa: CASGSIQSRGYTF
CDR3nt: TGTGCTAGTGGTTCTATCCAATCTCGTGGCTACACCTTC

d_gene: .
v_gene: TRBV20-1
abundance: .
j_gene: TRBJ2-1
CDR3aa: CSASGDNEQFF
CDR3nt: TGCAGTGCTAGTGGGGACAATGAGCAGTTCTTC

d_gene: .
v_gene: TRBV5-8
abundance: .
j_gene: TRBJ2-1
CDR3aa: CASSLFMPNEQFF
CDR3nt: TGTGCCAGCAGCTTGTTTATGCCCAATGAGCAGTTCTTC

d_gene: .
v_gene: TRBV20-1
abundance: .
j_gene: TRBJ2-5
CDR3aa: CSARDGGSSGETQYF
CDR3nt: TGCAGTGCTAGAGATGGGGGGAGTAGTGGAGAGACCCAGTACTTC

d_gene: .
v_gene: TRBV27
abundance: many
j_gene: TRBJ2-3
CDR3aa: CASNVGSSTDTQYF
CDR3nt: TGTGCCAGCAATGTTGGGTCTAGCACAGATACGCAGTATTTT

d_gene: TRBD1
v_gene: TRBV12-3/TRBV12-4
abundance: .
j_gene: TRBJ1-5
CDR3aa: CASSTGGLDQPQHF
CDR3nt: TGTGCCAGCAGCACAGGGGGCCTGGATCAGCCCCAGCATTTT

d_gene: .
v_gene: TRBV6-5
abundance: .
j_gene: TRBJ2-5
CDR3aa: CASSYGLGAETQYF
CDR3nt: TGTGCCAGCAGTTACGGTCTGGGGGCTGAGACCCAGTACTTC